This T cell receptor beta chain was captured in a study of post-analysis software for immune sequencing data. Study-level points and caveats: Compared with controls, patients had more of 4 to 6 TRBV segments, including TRBV5-6, TRBV5-1 and TRBV20-1.

cDNA libraries of TCR beta carried unique molecular identifiers. TCRdb re-derived calls from the PCR reads in MiXCR, one entry per CDR3 protein. This repertoire shows more than 450,000 distinct CDR3 sequences, around 40% found once; its top ten account for more than 1.5%. Germline assignment: CDR1 DFQATT and CDR2 SNEGSKA (reference sequence). The CDR3 runs to 11 residues. Trimming cost V 2 bases and J 5 bases, with 7 bases left between them. With respect to this clonotype: Its cognate antigen is unknown.

The sequence was collected from a girl aged 10 to 17 with multiple sclerosis. V usage is TRBV20-1 and J usage is TRBJ2-7, with D hard to call. Sequenced input: blood. The CDR3 DNA reads as TGCAGTGCTAGATGGTTTAACGAGCAGTACTTC. Protein: CSARWFNEQYF.